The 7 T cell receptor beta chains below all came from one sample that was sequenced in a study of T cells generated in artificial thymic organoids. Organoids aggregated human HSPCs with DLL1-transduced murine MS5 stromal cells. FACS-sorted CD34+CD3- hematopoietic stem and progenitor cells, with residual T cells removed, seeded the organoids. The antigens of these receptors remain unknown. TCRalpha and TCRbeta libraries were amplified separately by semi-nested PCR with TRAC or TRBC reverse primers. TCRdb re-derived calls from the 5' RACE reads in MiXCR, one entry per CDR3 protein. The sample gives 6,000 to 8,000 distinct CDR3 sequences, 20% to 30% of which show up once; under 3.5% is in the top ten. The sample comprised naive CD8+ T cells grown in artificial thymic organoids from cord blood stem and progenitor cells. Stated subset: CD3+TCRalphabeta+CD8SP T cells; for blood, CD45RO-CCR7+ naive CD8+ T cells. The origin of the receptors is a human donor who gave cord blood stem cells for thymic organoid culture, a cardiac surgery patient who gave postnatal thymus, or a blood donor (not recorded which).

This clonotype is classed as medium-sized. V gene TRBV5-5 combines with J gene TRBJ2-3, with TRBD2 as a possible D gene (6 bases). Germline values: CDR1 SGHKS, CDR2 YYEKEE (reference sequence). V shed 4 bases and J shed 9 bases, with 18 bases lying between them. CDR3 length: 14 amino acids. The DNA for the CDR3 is TGTGCCAGCAGCCTCGGGCCCCTTCGGGGGACGCAGTATTTT. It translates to CASSLGPLRGTQYF.

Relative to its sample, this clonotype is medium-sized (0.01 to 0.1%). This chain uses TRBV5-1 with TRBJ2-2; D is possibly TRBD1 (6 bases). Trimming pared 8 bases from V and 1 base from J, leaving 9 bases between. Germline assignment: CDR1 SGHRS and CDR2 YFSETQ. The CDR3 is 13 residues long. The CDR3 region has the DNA TGCGCCAGTACAGGGATGAACACCGGGGAGCTGTTTTTT. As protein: CASTGMNTGELFF.

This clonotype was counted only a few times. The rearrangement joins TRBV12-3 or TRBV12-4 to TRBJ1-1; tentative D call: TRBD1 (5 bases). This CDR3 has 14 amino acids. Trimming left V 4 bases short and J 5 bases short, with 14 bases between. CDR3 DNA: TGTGCCAGCAGTTCCTTTTGGGGGGGAACTGAAGCTTTCTTT. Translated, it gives CASSSFWGGTEAFF.

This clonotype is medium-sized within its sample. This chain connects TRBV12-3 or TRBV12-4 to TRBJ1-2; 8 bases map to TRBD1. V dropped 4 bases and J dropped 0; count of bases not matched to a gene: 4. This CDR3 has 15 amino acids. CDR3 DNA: TGTGCCAGCAGTTCTGGGACAGGAGCTAACTATGGCTACACCTTC. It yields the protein CASSSGTGANYGYTF.

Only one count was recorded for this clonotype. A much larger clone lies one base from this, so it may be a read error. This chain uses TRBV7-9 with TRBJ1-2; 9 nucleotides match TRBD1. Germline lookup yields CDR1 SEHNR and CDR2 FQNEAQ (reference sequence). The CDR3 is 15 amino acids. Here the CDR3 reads CAGSPGTGWMNGYTF. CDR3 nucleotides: TGTGCCGGCAGCCCCGGGACAGGGTGGATGAATGGCTACACCTTC.

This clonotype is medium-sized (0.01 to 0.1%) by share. In nucleotides, the CDR3 is TGTGCCAGCAGTTGTGGGACAGCCCCTATCTTAAACTATGGCTACACCTTC. The encoded protein is CASSCGTAPILNYGYTF. This chain links TRBV12-3 or TRBV12-4 with TRBJ1-2; 7 bases are a match to TRBD1. The CDR3 contains 17 residues. Trimming removed 4 bases from V and 2 bases from J; junction bases left unmatched: 13.

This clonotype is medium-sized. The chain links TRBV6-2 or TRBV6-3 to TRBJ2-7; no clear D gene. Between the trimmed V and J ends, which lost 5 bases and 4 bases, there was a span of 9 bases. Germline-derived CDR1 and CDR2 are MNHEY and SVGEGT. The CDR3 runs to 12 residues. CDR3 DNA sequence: TGTGCCAGCAGTCATTTTTCGTACGAGCAGTACTTC. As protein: CASSHFSYEQYF.